The clone carrying this T cell receptor beta chain was observed many times. What it recognizes is unknown. Time point in this sample: patch test 3, about 24 weeks after DPC sensitization. Treatment given: therapeutic diphenylcyclopropenone sensitization with weekly scalp DPC. Researchers extracted total RNA from unfractionated whole blood. TCRdb recomputed calls from the RACE reads with MiXCR, one row per CDR3 protein. In the table there are 55,000 to 80,000 distinct CDR3 sequences, approximately 11% of which are singletons. CDR3 length: 16 residues. Germline V gene sequence: CDR1 DFQATT, CDR2 SNEGSKA (reference sequence). The V and J ends lost 7 bases and 0 bases respectively, with 22 bases between them. This record comes from a study of human T cells and chemical hapten exposure. Across the whole study: TCR yield per sample varied, mainly due to pooled library volumes. Study-wide findings and caveats: In comparison with controls, expanded TCRs gave rise to a significantly larger number of large CDR3 similarity clusters.

The sequencing here drew on whole blood, taken in connection with sensitization to the hapten diphenylcyclopropenone (DPC). The sequence was collected from a woman under 40 with alopecia areata. Some clones in this sample may be carry-over from other donors' samples. V is TRBV20-1 and J is TRBJ2-7; D is possibly TRBD1 (6 bases). The CDR3 protein is CSVDSSGALSSYEQYF. CDR3 nucleotides: TGCAGTGTCGACTCATCAGGGGCCTTAAGCTCCTACGAGCAGTACTTC.